A single sample is the source of the 30 T cell receptor beta chains below, sequenced in a study of response to subunit inactivated influenza vaccine. One entry per CDR3 protein, called by TCRdb with MiXCR from the RT-PCR reads. Of roughly 650,000 distinct CDR3 sequences listed, less than 20% are singletons. The starting material was PBMCs from blood, obtained approximately 12 days after vaccination. Source of these receptors: a man aged 50 to 60 who received an inactivated influenza vaccine.

This clonotype turned up a few times. The chain employs TRBV5-1 and TRBJ2-5, with 12 bases matching TRBD1. V trimming: 7 bases; J trimming: 5 bases; junction bases outside the gene matches: 12. Germline CDR1 reads SGHRS; CDR2 reads YFSETQ. There are 16 residues in the CDR3. The CDR3 sequence: CASSSGTGGVLETQYF. DNA of the CDR3: TGCGCCAGCTCGTCCGGGACAGGGGGCGTGTTGGAGACCCAGTACTTC.

This clonotype was counted only a few times. This chain uses TRBV20-1 with TRBJ2-7; D call uncertain. Trimming removed 5 bases from V and 3 bases from J, with 17 bases in between. The CDR3 loop spans 14 amino acids. Per the germline V gene, CDR1 is DFQATT and CDR2 is SNEGSKA (reference sequence). CDR3 DNA sequence: TGCAGTGCTCGCGGTCCAGTCCGCGTCTACGAGCAGTACTTC. Translation: CSARGPVRVYEQYF.

This clonotype was observed a handful of times. This chain joins TRBV7-9 and TRBJ2-3, with TRBD2 as a possible D gene (5 bases). CDR1 is SEHNR, CDR2 FQNEAQ, per germline (reference sequence). Trimming took 5 bases from V and 6 from J, leaving 9 bases between them. This CDR3 has 12 amino acids. CDR3: CASSVRRDTQYF. The CDR3 coding sequence is TGTGCCAGCAGCGTTCGGAGGGATACGCAGTATTTT.

This chain uses TRBV6-5 with TRBJ2-1; D might be TRBD1 or TRBD2, each matching 5 bases. Germline V lookup: CDR1 MNHEY, CDR2 SVGAGI. The CDR3 is made up of 14 amino acids. The V gene lost 4 bases and the J gene lost 4 bases, with 11 bases spanning the gap. The CDR3 DNA reads as TGTGCCAGCAGTTCCCGGGGCCCATACAATGAGCAGTTCTTC. It codes for CASSSRGPYNEQFF.

This clonotype appeared a few times. This chain uses TRBV9 with TRBJ2-1; possible D gene TRBD1, 8 bases. The CDR3 is 16 amino acids. V gave up 3 bases and J gave up 4 bases, with 17 bases separating them. CDR1 and CDR2 (germline): SGDLS, YYNGEE. CDR3 sequence: CASSAHRGGKYNEQFF. CDR3 DNA sequence: TGTGCCAGCAGCGCCCACAGGGGGGGAAAGTACAATGAGCAGTTCTTC.

The chain recombines TRBV29-1 with TRBJ2-3, with D perhaps matching TRBD1 (5 bases). Between the trimmed V and J ends, which lost 5 bases and 1 base, there was a span of 10 bases. The CDR3 has 13 amino acids. Per the germline V gene, CDR1 is SQVTM and CDR2 is ANQGSEA. The CDR3 bases are TGCAGCGTTTTCGGCAGGGGCACAGATACGCAGTATTTT. It encodes CSVFGRGTDTQYF.

This clonotype has just a few counts. V is TRBV20-1 and J is TRBJ2-1, with 10 bases fitting TRBD1. In germline, CDR1 is DFQATT, CDR2 SNEGSKA (reference sequence). The CDR3 is made up of 15 amino acids. With 2 bases clipped from V and 4 bases from J, the junction kept 5 bases outside the gene matches. This CDR3 reads CSARKGDRGYNEQFF. Here the CDR3 DNA reads TGCAGTGCTAGAAAAGGGGACAGGGGATACAATGAGCAGTTCTTC.

For the CDR3, the DNA is TGTGCCTGGAGTGTGGGTTTTGGGGGTGGTGGCTCCTACGAGCAGTACTTC. Protein product: CAWSVGFGGGGSYEQYF. The chain couples TRBV30 to TRBJ2-7; perhaps D is TRBD1 or TRBD2 (5 bases each). The CDR3 has 17 residues. V was clipped by 0 bases and J by 0 bases, with 18 bases between them. The germline CDR1 and CDR2 sequences are GTSNPN and SVGIG (reference sequence).

In its sample, this clonotype was seen a few times. This chain links TRBV4-2 with TRBJ2-7, with TRBD2 matching over 8 bases. The CDR3 covers 16 residues. The trim removed 1 base at V and 4 bases at J, leaving 9 bases unmatched. The germline V gene encodes CDR1 LGHNA and CDR2 YNFKEQ. For the CDR3, the DNA is TGTGCCAGCAGCCAAGGGGTGGGACTAGGGTCATACGAGCAGTACTTC. As protein: CASSQGVGLGSYEQYF.

The rearrangement links TRBV7-2 to TRBJ1-6; D remains unclear. Germline assignment: CDR1 SGHTA and CDR2 FQGNSA. V shed 5 bases and J shed 10 bases, with 18 bases lying between them. This CDR3 has 15 amino acids. This CDR3 reads CASSLEPGSGSPLHF. The CDR3, as DNA: TGTGCCAGCAGCCTCGAGCCGGGCTCGGGGTCACCCCTCCACTTT.

The V call is TRBV7-8, the J call TRBJ1-3; D ambiguous. V lost 8 bases and J 6 bases, leaving 20 bases between the germline ends. The CDR3 is made up of 15 amino acids. Looked up from germline, CDR1 is SGHVS and CDR2 is FQNEAQ. The CDR3 coding sequence is TGTGCCAGCTCCTCCCCGTCCGGGTTCGCAAACACCATATATTTT. Protein: CASSSPSGFANTIYF.

This clonotype was seen many times. This chain joins TRBV7-2 and TRBJ2-2; D is undetermined. This CDR3 contains 14 residues. The V gene lost 5 bases and the J gene lost 6 bases, with 13 bases spanning the gap. CDR1 SGHTA and CDR2 FQGNSA come from the germline V gene. Written as DNA, the CDR3 is TGTGCCAGCAGCCCCCGTACTGGGGCCGGGGAGCTGTTTTTT. It encodes CASSPRTGAGELFF.

This clonotype was counted between two and nine times. This chain uses TRBV10-3 with TRBJ2-5; tentative D call: TRBD2 (5 bases). The CDR3 is 13 residues long. Trimming stripped 4 bases from V and 3 bases from J, with 9 bases between. The germline V gene encodes CDR1 ENHRY and CDR2 SYGVKD. The CDR3 DNA reads as TGTGCCATCAGTGCACGGGGAGAAGAGACCCAGTACTTC. Translated: CAISARGEETQYF.

This chain links TRBV30 with TRBJ1-5; D is unresolved. CDR1 is GTSNPN, CDR2 SVGIG, per germline (reference sequence). CDR3 size: 12 residues. Between the trimmed V and J ends, which lost 0 bases and 4 bases, there was a span of 4 bases. The DNA for the CDR3 is TGTGCCTGGAGTGTAGTTAATCAGCCCCAGCATTTT. Protein sequence: CAWSVVNQPQHF.

The chain combines TRBV5-1 with TRBJ2-5; D is unclear. The CDR3 sequence is 15 residues long. The V end lost 3 bases, the J end lost 1 base, and 13 bases lay between the germline ends. Germline CDR1 reads SGHRS; CDR2 reads YFSETQ. The CDR3 DNA sequence: TGCGCCAGCAGCTGGGCACTTGGCTTCCAAGAGACCCAGTACTTC. It translates to CASSWALGFQETQYF.

The CDR3 coding sequence is TGCAGCGTTGAAGATCCCCTTGCCCCCACAAGGGGCGCTGCCTACGAGCAGTACTTC. It yields the protein CSVEDPLAPTRGAAYEQYF. The chain is built from TRBV29-1 and TRBJ2-7, with D perhaps TRBD1 (5 bases). This CDR3 has 19 amino acids. The V end was cut by 0 bases, the J end by 2 bases, with 26 bases between. CDR1 is SQVTM, CDR2 ANQGSEA, per germline.

This chain connects TRBV20-1 to TRBJ1-1; perhaps TRBD1 as D (5 bases). V was pared by 3 bases and J by 6 bases, with 14 bases between. Germline V lookup: CDR1 DFQATT, CDR2 SNEGSKA (reference sequence). This CDR3 is 13 amino acids long. The CDR3 reads CSARALRGPEAFF. The CDR3 DNA is TGCAGTGCTAGGGCTTTGAGGGGACCTGAAGCTTTCTTT.

In the case of this clonotype: Possible read error: a much larger clone is one base away. The CDR3 loop reads CASRGDGSYEQYF. In DNA form, the CDR3 reads TGTGCCAGCAGAGGGGACGGGTCCTACGAGCAGTACTTC. The genes are TRBV2 and TRBJ2-7, with D tentatively TRBD1 or TRBD2 (5 bases each). Trimming removed 6 bases from V and 1 base from J, with 10 bases in between. The CDR3 contains 13 residues. From germline, CDR1 is SNHLY and CDR2 FYNNEI.

This clonotype turned up a few times. The V and J genes are TRBV3-1 and TRBJ2-1; D is unclear. This CDR3 has 12 amino acids. Trimming cost V 0 bases and J 6 bases, with 3 bases left between them. From germline, CDR1 is LGHDT and CDR2 YNNKEL (reference sequence). CDR3: CASSQEGNEQFF. The CDR3 bases are TGTGCCAGCAGCCAAGAAGGCAATGAGCAGTTCTTC.

This clonotype was counted only a few times. V gene TRBV6-1 combines with J gene TRBJ2-3, with 9 bases identical to TRBD1. The J segment lost 2 bases and the V segment lost 5 bases, leaving 8 bases of the junction unmatched. Looked up from germline, CDR1 is MNHNS and CDR2 is SASEGT. This CDR3 has 16 amino acids. The CDR3 DNA sequence: TGTGCCAGCAGTCGGGACAGGGCGCTCGACACAGATACGCAGTATTTT. Its translation: CASSRDRALDTDTQYF.

This clonotype was counted only a few times. The chain links TRBV29-1 to TRBJ2-2, with TRBD1 matching over 7 bases. This CDR3 comprises 14 residues. V lost 7 bases, J lost 0 bases, and 5 bases stayed unmatched. Germline CDR1 SQVTM, CDR2 ANQGSEA. This CDR3 is CSATTGTNTGELFF. The CDR3 region has the DNA TGCAGCGCTACGACAGGGACGAACACCGGGGAGCTGTTTTTT.

The rearrangement links TRBV15 to TRBJ2-3; D perhaps matches TRBD2 (7 bases). V was shortened by 2 bases and J by 4 bases, with 13 bases between the two germline ends. Germline V gives CDR1 LNHNV, CDR2 YYDKDF (reference sequence). The CDR3 is 15 amino acids. CDR3 bases: TGTGCCACCAGCAGATATCGGGGGGCGGCAGATACGCAGTATTTT. It specifies CATSRYRGAADTQYF.

DNA for the CDR3: TGTGCTAGTGGTACGGGACTAGCGACAGATACGCAGTATTTT. Its translation is CASGTGLATDTQYF. The gene calls are TRBV12-5 and TRBJ2-3, with 10 bases lining up with TRBD2. V dropped 5 bases and J dropped 3; count of bases not matched to a gene: 2. CDR1 LGHNT and CDR2 FRNRAP come from the germline V gene. This CDR3 comprises 14 residues.

A few counts support this clonotype. This rearrangement joins TRBV12-3 or TRBV12-4 to TRBJ2-1; 8 nucleotides agree with TRBD2. CDR3 size: 15 residues. V gave up 3 bases and J gave up 6 bases; unmatched junction bases: 7. The CDR3 bases are TGTGCCAGCAGTTTTCGACTAGCGAAAATCAATGAGCAGTTCTTC. Translation: CASSFRLAKINEQFF.

This clonotype showed up just a few times. The chain is built from TRBV20-1 and TRBJ2-5, with unresolved D. Germline V lookup: CDR1 DFQATT, CDR2 SNEGSKA (reference sequence). The ends were cut back, 3 bases at V and 5 bases at J, with 10 bases in the middle. The CDR3 sequence is 12 residues long. CDR3 bases: TGCAGTGCTAGTGCGACGCGGGAGACCCAGTACTTC. It is translated as CSASATRETQYF.

This clonotype was detected only once. The V and J genes are TRBV7-2 and TRBJ1-2; a possible D gene is TRBD1 (5 bases). Trimming pared 5 bases from V and 7 bases from J, leaving 17 bases between. CDR1 and CDR2 from the germline V gene are SGHTA and FQGNSA. The CDR3 has 14 residues. The CDR3 loop reads CASSRDIGQAGYTF. The CDR3, as DNA: TGTGCCAGCAGCCGCGATATAGGACAAGCTGGCTACACCTTC.

This clonotype has a handful of counts. DNA for the CDR3: TGTGCCAGCAGTTACTCGACGGACAGGGCGCCAGATACGCAGTATTTT. It translates to CASSYSTDRAPDTQYF. V and J are TRBV6-2 or TRBV6-3 and TRBJ2-3; TRBD1 aligns across 8 bases. Germline V CDR1 and CDR2: MNHEY, SVGEGT. V shed 0 bases, J shed 4 bases, and the junction held 6 bases outside the gene matches. This CDR3 is 16 amino acids long.

This clonotype was recorded a few times. V is TRBV20-1 and J is TRBJ1-4; D may be TRBD1 (6 bases). Germline V gene sequence: CDR1 DFQATT, CDR2 SNEGSKA (reference sequence). V was cut by 3 bases and J by 0 bases, with 17 bases left in between. This CDR3 contains 17 residues. As DNA, the CDR3 is TGCAGTGCTAGGGGGCAGGGGCGGTCGACAACTAATGAAAAACTGTTTTTT. Its protein product is CSARGQGRSTTNEKLFF.

This clonotype was counted only a few times. This chain connects TRBV7-2 to TRBJ2-3; tentatively, D is TRBD2 (5 bases). V lost 2 bases, J lost 0 bases, and 9 bases lay in between. The germline V gene has CDR1 SGHTA and CDR2 FQGNSA. This CDR3 spans 15 amino acids. The CDR3 loop is CASSLQRKSTDTQYF. The CDR3 DNA follows: TGTGCCAGCAGCTTACAGCGGAAGAGCACAGATACGCAGTATTTT.

There are a few counts of this clonotype. The V and J genes are TRBV27 and TRBJ1-4; 7 nucleotides align to TRBD1. The germline CDR1 and CDR2 sequences are MNHEY and SMNVEV (reference sequence). The CDR3 sequence is 15 residues long. Trimming removed 6 bases from V and 7 bases from J; junction bases left unmatched: 11. CDR3 coding DNA: TGTGCCAGCAGCCTACGACAGGGTGGGGGTGAAAAACTGTTTTTT. Translating it yields CASSLRQGGGEKLFF.